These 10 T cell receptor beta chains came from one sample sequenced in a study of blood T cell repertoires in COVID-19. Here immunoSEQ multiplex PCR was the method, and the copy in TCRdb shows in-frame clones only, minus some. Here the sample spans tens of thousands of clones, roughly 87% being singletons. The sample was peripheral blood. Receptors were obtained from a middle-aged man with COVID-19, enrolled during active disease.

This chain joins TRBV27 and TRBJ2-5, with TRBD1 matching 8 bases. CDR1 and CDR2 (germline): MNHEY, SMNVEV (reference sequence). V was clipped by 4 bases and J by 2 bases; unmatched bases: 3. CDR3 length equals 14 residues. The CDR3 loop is CASSSHRGQETQYF. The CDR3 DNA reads TGTGCCAGCAGTTCCCACAGGGGGCAAGAGACCCAGTACTTC.

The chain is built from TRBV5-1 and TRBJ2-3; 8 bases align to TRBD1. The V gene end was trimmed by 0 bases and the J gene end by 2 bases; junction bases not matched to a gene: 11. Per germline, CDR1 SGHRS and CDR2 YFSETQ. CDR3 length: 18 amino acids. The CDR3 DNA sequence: TGCGCCAGCAGCTTGGTGCTTATTGGGACAGGAAACACAGATACGCAGTATTTT. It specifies CASSLVLIGTGNTDTQYF. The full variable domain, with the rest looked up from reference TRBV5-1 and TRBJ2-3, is KAGVTQTPRYLIKTRGQQVTLSCSPISGHRSVSWYQQTPGQGLQFLFEYFSETQRNKGNFPGRFSGRQFSNSRSEMNVSTLELGDSALYLCASSLVLIGTGNTDTQYFGPGTRLTVL.

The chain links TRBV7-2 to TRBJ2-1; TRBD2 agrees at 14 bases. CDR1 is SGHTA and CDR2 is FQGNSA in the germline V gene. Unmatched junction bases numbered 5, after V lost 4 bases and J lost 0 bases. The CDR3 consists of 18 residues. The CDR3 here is CASSSRLAGGSSYNEQFF. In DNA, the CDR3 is TGTGCCAGCAGCTCCAGACTAGCGGGAGGGAGCTCCTACAATGAGCAGTTCTTC.

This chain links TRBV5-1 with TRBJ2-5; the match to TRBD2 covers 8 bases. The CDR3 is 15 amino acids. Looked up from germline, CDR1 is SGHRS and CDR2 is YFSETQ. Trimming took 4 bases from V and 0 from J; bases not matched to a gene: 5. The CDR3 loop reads CASSPGGGNQETQYF. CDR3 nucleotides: TGCGCCAGCAGCCCCGGGGGGGGCAACCAAGAGACCCAGTACTTC.

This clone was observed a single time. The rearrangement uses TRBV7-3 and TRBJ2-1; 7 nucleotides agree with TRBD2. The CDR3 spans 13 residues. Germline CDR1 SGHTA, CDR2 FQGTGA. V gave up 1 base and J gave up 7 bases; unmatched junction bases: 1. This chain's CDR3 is CASSLSGGNEQFF. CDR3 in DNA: TGTGCCAGCAGCTTAAGCGGGGGAAATGAGCAGTTCTTC.

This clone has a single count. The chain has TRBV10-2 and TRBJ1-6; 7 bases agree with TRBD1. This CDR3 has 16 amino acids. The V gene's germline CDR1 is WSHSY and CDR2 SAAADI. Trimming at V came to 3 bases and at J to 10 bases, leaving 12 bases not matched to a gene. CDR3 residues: CASSDESGGGRSPLHF. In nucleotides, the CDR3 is TGCGCCAGCAGTGATGAGTCGGGAGGGGGCCGATCACCCCTCCACTTT.

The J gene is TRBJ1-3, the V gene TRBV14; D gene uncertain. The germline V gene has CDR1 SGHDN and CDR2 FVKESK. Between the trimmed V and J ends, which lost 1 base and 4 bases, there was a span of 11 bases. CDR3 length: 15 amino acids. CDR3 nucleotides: TGTGCCAGCAGCCAAGTCCGCGGCCCCGGAAACACCATATATTTT. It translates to CASSQVRGPGNTIYF.

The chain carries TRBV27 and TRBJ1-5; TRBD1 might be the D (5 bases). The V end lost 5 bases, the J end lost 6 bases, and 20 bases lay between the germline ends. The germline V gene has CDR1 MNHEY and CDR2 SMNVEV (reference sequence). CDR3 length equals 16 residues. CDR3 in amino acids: CASSGGTPESGQPQHF. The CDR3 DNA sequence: TGTGCCAGCAGTGGGGGGACTCCAGAAAGTGGTCAGCCCCAGCATTTT.

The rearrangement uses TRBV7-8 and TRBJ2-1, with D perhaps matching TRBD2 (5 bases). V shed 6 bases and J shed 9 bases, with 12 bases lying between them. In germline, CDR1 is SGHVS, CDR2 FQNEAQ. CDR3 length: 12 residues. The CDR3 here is CASSSTRVEQFF. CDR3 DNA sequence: TGTGCCAGCAGTTCCACTAGGGTTGAGCAGTTCTTC.

The CDR3 reads CASSQESAGGPGELFF. For the CDR3, the DNA is TGCGCCAGCAGCCAAGAGTCAGCGGGAGGGCCCGGGGAGCTGTTTTTT. V usage is TRBV4-1 and J usage is TRBJ2-2; 10 bases are shared with TRBD2. The CDR3 consists of 16 residues. Germline V gene lookup returns CDR1 MGHRA and CDR2 YSYEKL. The trim removed 0 bases at V and 6 bases at J, leaving 4 bases unmatched.